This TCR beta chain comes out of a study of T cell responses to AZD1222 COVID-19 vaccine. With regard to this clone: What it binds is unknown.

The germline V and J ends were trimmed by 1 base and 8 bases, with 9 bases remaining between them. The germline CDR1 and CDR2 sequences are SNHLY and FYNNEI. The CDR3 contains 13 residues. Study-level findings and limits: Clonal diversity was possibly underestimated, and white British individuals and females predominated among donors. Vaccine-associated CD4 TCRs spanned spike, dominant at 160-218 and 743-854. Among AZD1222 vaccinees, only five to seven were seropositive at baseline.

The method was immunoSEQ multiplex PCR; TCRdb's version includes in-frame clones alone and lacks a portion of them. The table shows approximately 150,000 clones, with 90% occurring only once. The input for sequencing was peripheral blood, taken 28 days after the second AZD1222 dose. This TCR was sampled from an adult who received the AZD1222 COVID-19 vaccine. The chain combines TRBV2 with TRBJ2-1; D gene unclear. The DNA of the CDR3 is TGTGCCAGCAGTGAAGAACGCAGCGATGAGCAGTTCTTC. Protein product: CASSEERSDEQFF. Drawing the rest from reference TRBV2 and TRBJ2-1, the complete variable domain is EPEVTQTPSHQVTQMGQEVILRCVPISNHLYFYWYRQILGQKVEFLVSFYNNEISEKSEIFDDQFSVERPDGSNFTLKIRSTKLEDSAMYFCASSEERSDEQFFGPGTRLTVL.